The subject of this entry is one T cell receptor (beta chain). Its antigen is unidentified. The data derive from a study of cytomegalovirus exposure and HLA in healthy donors. Study-wide results and limits: Other equally common chains were less clonally expanded than HLA-associated TCR beta chains, a later analysis showed. TCR beta V- and J-gene trimming was later associated with a missense DCLRE1C variant.

The V and J ends lost 4 bases and 0 bases respectively, with 9 bases between them. Germline CDR1 LNHDA, CDR2 SQIVND (reference sequence). This CDR3 is built from 15 residues. PCR was performed using 60 Vbeta and 13 Jbeta primers. The data were produced by immunoSEQ multiplex PCR, yet TCRdb's version contains in-frame clones alone and is incomplete. The sample lists over 150,000 clones, approximately 71% occurring once. Each donor's status was that of a healthy bone marrow donor. This clonotype was obtained from a woman in her late teens or twenties in good health and CMV-seropositive. V gene TRBV19 combines with J gene TRBJ1-4; D gene uncertain. The source material was PBMCs. CDR3 DNA sequence: TGTGCCAGTAGTACTCAAACTTCAACTAATGAAAAACTGTTTTTT. Translation gives CASSTQTSTNEKLFF.